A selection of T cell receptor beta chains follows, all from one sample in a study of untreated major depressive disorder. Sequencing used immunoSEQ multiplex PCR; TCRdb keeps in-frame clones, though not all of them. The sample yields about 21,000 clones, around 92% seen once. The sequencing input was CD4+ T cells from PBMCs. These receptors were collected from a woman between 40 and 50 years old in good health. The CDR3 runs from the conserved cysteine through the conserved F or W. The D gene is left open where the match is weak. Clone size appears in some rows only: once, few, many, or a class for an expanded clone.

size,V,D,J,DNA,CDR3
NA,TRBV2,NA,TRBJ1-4,TGTGCCAGCAGTGAAGGGATGGGGCTGTTTTTT,CASSEGMGLFF
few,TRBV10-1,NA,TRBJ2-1,TGCGCCAGCAGTGAGACCGGTAAGCAGTTCTTC,CASSETGKQFF
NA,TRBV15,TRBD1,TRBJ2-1,TGTGCCACCAGCAGAGAATGGGACAGGGACAATGAGCAGTTCTTC,CATSREWDRDNEQFF
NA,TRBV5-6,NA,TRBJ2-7,TGTGCCAGCAGCATGGACTGGGGGAGAAACTACGAGCAGTACTTC,CASSMDWGRNYEQYF
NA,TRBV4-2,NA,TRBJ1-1,TGTGCCAGCAGCCAACTGCCCGAGAACACTGAAGCTTTCTTT,CASSQLPENTEAFF
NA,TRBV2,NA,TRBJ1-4,TGTGCCAGCAGACCTCAGGACCTACCCCAGGCTAAACTGTTTTTT,CASRPQDLPQAKLFF
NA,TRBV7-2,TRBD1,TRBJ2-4,TGTGCCACCTCGGTTGGGACAGGGAACATTCAGTACTTC,CATSVGTGNIQYF
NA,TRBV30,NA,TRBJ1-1,TGTGCCTGGTCAGCAGTAATGAACACTGAAGCTTTCTTT,CAWSAVMNTEAFF
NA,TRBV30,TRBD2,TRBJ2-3,TGTGCCTGGAGTCTTTATAGCGGGAGCACAGATACGCAGTATTTT,CAWSLYSGSTDTQYF
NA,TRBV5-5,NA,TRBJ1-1,TGTGCCAGCAGCTTGTCCCCCGTTTTTATGAACACTGAAGCTTTCTTT,CASSLSPVFMNTEAFF
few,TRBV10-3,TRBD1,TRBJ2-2,TGTGCCATCAGGATTCCGGGACAGGGCCCGTTTAGTACCGGGGAGCTGTTTTTT,CAIRIPGQGPFSTGELFF
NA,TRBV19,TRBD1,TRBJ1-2,TGTGCCAGTAGTATAGGGCCGGGACAGCTTTATGGCTACACCTTC,CASSIGPGQLYGYTF
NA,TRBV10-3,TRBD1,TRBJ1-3,TGTGCCATCAGTTCCGGGACAGGGGATGGAAACACCATATATTTT,CAISSGTGDGNTIYF
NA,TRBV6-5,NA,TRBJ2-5,TGTGCCAGCAGGCGCCAGGGTACCGGGGGGACCCAGTACTTC,CASRRQGTGGTQYF
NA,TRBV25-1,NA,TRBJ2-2,TGTGCCAGCAGTGAATCCGGGGAGCTGTTTTTT,CASSESGELFF
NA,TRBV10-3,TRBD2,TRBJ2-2,TGTGCCATCAGTGTGAATCCCCCGGGACTAGCGGCGAACACCGGGGAGCTGTTTTTT,CAISVNPPGLAANTGELFF
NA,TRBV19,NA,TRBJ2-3,TGTGCCAGTAGTCCCCGGAAGAGTCCAGATACGCAGTATTTT,CASSPRKSPDTQYF
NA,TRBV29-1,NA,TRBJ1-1,TGCAGCGTAGAACAGGGACCGGGCACTGAAGCTTTCTTT,CSVEQGPGTEAFF
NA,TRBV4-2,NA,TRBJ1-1,TGTGCCAGCAGCCAAGATGGAGTGAACACTGAAGCTTTCTTT,CASSQDGVNTEAFF
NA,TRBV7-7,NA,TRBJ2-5,TGTGCCAGCAGCTTAGCGTACGGCCCTCAAGAGACCCAGTACTTC,CASSLAYGPQETQYF
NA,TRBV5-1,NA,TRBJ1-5,TGCGCCAGCAGCTTGGCTGGGGATAGCAATCAGCCCCAGCATTTT,CASSLAGDSNQPQHF
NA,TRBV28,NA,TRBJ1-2,TGTGCCAGCAGTTTGGCACAGGGAAACTATGGCTACACCTTC,CASSLAQGNYGYTF
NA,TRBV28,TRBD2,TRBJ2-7,TGTGCCAGCAGCCGGACTAGCGGGAGAAGTAAGGGCTCCTACGAGCAGTACTTC,CASSRTSGRSKGSYEQYF
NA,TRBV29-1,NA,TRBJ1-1,TGCAGCGTTGTGGGAGGGGGCACTGAAGCTTTCTTT,CSVVGGGTEAFF
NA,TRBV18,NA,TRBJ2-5,TGTGCCAGCTCACCACCGGCTGGCGGGCGGGAGACCCAGTACTTC,CASSPPAGGRETQYF
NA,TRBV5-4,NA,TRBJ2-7,TGTGCCAGCAGCCGAACGCGGGCTCAAGGGTCCTACGAGCAGTACTTC,CASSRTRAQGSYEQYF
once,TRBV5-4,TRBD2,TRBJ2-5,TGTGCCAGCAGCTTGGTGCTTTCCGCGGGAGGTGGAGAGACCCAGTACTTC,CASSLVLSAGGGETQYF
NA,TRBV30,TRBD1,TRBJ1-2,TGTGCGGGGACAGGAAAAAAGGTTGGCTACACCTTC,CAGTGKKVGYTF
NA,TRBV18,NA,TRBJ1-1,TGTGCCAGCTCACGTGACAGTAACACTGAAGCTTTCTTT,CASSRDSNTEAFF
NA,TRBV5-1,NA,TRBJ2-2,TGCGCCAGCATTGGGTCAGCTAACACCGGGGAGCTGTTTTTT,CASIGSANTGELFF
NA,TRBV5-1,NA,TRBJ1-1,TGCGCCAGCAGGTCGAACACTGAAGCTTTCTTT,CASRSNTEAFF
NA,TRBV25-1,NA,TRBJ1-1,TGTGCCAGCAGTGAATTGGTAGGCACTGAAGCTTTCTTT,CASSELVGTEAFF
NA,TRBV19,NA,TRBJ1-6,TGTGCCACCGCAGGGGACACCTATAATTCACCCCTCCACTTT,CATAGDTYNSPLHF
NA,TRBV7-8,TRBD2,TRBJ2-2,TGTGCCAGCAGCTTACTAGCGGGAGATGCGAACACCGGGGAGCTGTTTTTT,CASSLLAGDANTGELFF
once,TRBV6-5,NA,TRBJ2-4,TGTGCCAGCAGTTACTCCGACTCCGGTAGCATTCAGTACTTC,CASSYSDSGSIQYF
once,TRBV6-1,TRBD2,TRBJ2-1,TGTGCCAGCAGTGCAGGACTAGCGGGAGCCTACAATGAGCAGTTCTTC,CASSAGLAGAYNEQFF
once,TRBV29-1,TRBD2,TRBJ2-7,TGCAGCGCCCCAGGAGTAGCGGGAGGAACCTACGAGCAGTACTTC,CSAPGVAGGTYEQYF
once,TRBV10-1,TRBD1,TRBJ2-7,TGCGCCAGCAGTAAGGACAGGGGCCAAACCTACGAGCAGTACTTC,CASSKDRGQTYEQYF
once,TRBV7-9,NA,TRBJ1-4,TGTGCCAGCAGCTTAGCCTCCCCCGCCCTTGGGGGGGAAAAACTGTTTTTT,CASSLASPALGGEKLFF
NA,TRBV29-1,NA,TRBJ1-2,TGCAGCGTTGAAAGGGCAGATGGCTACACCTTC,CSVERADGYTF
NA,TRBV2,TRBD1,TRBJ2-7,TGTGCCAGCAGTGCCGGGACAGGGGGCTCCTACGAGCAGTACTTC,CASSAGTGGSYEQYF
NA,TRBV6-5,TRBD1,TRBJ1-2,TGTGCCAGCAGTGGACAGGGATCGGGGGGATATGGCTACACCTTC,CASSGQGSGGYGYTF
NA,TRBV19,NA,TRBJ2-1,TGTGCCAGTAGTTCTGGACAACTAGCTCAGTTCTTC,CASSSGQLAQFF
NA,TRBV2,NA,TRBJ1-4,TGTGCCAGCAGTGAGGAGTGGATGTCTGAAAAACTGTTTTTT,CASSEEWMSEKLFF
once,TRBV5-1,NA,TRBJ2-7,TGCGCCAGCAGCTCAGGGACACTCTCCTACGAGCAGTACTTC,CASSSGTLSYEQYF
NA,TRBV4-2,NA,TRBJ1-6,TGTGCCAGCAGCCAAAGGTCGTCCGATTATTCACCCCTCCACTTT,CASSQRSSDYSPLHF
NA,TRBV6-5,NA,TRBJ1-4,TGTGCCAGCAGTTACGGGCGGAGAAATGAAAAACTGTTTTTT,CASSYGRRNEKLFF
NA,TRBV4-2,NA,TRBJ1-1,TGTGCCAGCAGCCAAACTTTCCAGGGGAACACTGAAGCTTTCTTT,CASSQTFQGNTEAFF
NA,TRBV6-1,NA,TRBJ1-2,TGTGCCAGCAGTGAACAGTTCGAAAATGGCTACACCTTC,CASSEQFENGYTF
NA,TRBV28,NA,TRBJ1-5,TGTGCCAGCGAGGGAGGAAGAAATCAGCCCCAGCATTTT,CASEGGRNQPQHF
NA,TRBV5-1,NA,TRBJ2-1,TGCGCCAGCAGCTTGACTGTACCCTACGGTGAGCAGTTCTTC,CASSLTVPYGEQFF
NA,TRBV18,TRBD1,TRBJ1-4,TGTGCCAGCTCACCCCTCGGACAGGGCAGTGAAAAACTGTTTTTT,CASSPLGQGSEKLFF
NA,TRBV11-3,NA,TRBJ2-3,TGTGCCAGCAGCTTCCGGACAATTTCGGATACGCAGTATTTT,CASSFRTISDTQYF
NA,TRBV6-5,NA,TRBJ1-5,TGTGCCAGCAGACCCGGGACAAGTAATCAGCCCCAGCATTTT,CASRPGTSNQPQHF